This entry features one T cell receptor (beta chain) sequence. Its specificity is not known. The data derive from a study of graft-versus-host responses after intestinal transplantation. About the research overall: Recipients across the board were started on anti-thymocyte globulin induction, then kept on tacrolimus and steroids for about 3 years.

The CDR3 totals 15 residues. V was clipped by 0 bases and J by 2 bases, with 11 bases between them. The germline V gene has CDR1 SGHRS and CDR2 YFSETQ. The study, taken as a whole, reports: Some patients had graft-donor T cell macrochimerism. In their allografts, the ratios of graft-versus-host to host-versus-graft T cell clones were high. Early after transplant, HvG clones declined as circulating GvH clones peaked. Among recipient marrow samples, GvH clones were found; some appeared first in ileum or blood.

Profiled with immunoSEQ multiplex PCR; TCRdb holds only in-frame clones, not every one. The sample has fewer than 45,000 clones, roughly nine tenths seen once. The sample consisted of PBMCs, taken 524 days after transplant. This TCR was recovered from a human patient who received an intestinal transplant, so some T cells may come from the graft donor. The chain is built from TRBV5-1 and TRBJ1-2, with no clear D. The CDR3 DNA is TGCGCCAGCAGCTTGGAAACCTTGACGAACTATGGCTACACCTTC. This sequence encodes CASSLETLTNYGYTF.